This TCR beta chain was identified in a study of shared clonotypes between healthy human individuals. This CDR3 comprises 16 residues. Germline V gives CDR1 SGHRS, CDR2 YFSETQ. The V end was cut by 1 base, the J end by 4 bases, with 17 bases between. Turning to this clone: No antigen is known for it.

Generated by immunoSEQ multiplex PCR, the TCRdb table keeps only in-frame clones and is missing some. The sample lists under 2.5 million clones; 85% to 95% were seen once. Study observations and caveats: Naive subsets generally exceeded memory subsets in estimated richness. Blood was the sole source, and tissue repertoires probably differ.

Material: naive CD4+ T cells from PBMCs. The subset denotes: CD45RA+ positively selected. The TCR was taken from a young man in good health. Some clones in this sample may be carry-over from other donors' samples. The V call is TRBV5-1, the J call TRBJ1-1; D is undetermined. This CDR3 is CASSLFHEPVGTEAFF. DNA of the CDR3: TGCGCCAGCAGCTTGTTCCATGAACCCGTGGGCACTGAAGCTTTCTTT.